The following is a TCR beta chain sequence with its context. The target of this receptor is not known. This sample was included in a study of T cells expressing NK-cell markers (dated by TCRdb to between 2020 and 2021). About the study as a whole: Fewer than ten donors provided sorted CD3+CD56+NKG2C+, CD3+CD56+NKG2C- and CD3+CD56-NKG2C+ T-cell subsets, whose TCR beta-chain repertoires were profiled. Sequencing of the libraries produced 2 x 150 bp reads on Illumina HiSeq 2000/2500, MiSeq or NextSeq. Among the eight sequenced donors, only one was HCMV-seronegative, while the other seven were HCMV-seropositive. The study sequenced eight donors, all healthy volunteers chosen at random: three men and five women. Points the paper makes about the study in general: It remained unclear whether the expanded NKG2C-expressing T cell clones were specific for HCMV antigens. In about six donors, the dominant CD3+CD56+NKG2C+ clonotypes were found to rank among the top 10 CD8+ clonotypes and to make up roughly 1.0-8% of CD8+ T cells. Those dominant clonotypes were again the most abundant among CD3+CD56-NKG2C+ cells in a handful of donors, at about 28.3-65%.

Reading from cysteine to phenylalanine, the CDR3 counts 14 amino acids. The DNA is not on file. The germline V gene provides CDR1 SGHDN and CDR2 FVKESK. To determine HCMV serostatus, a commercial ELISA kit was used to detect HCMV-specific IgG in serum. Ficoll density gradient centrifugation was used to isolate peripheral blood mononuclear cells from blood. The instrument given in TCRdb is Illumina HiSeq 2000. TCR beta cDNA libraries were made by 5'RACE template switching that added a universal primer site and unique molecular identifiers. Priming for cDNA synthesis came from the TCR beta constant segment, and two successive PCR amplification steps followed. As for how the authors treated the data: MIGEC handled demultiplexing of the reads and grouping by UMI, while MiTCR was used to assemble and quantify clonotypes. To exclude erroneous sequences, any TCR cDNA sequence not supported by at least two reads was discarded. Downstream repertoire analysis used the tcR package, and clonotypes were matched across fractions by CDR3 nucleotide sequence plus V segment. VDJmatch was used to annotate antigen specificity against VDJdb, with one amino acid substitution in CDR3 permitted. With the reads reprocessed by TCRdb, a single entry stands for each CDR3 protein sequence and no DNA is reported. TCRdb's processing, not the study's, gives the V and J calls here. For this sample, the table gives approximately 550,000 distinct CDR3 sequences. The ten largest make up less than 4.5% of the sample.

The receptor chain draws on TRBV14 and TRBJ2-7. This sequence was found in a man aged 18-30 years in good health. Donor details come from another sample of the same person, matched by shared clones. Sequencing was carried out using blood T cells: a sorted CD56 or NKG2C T cell subset, CD4+ or CD8+ T cells, or bulk PBMC T cells (not recorded which). The CDR3 sequence is CASSQPTSSYEQYF.